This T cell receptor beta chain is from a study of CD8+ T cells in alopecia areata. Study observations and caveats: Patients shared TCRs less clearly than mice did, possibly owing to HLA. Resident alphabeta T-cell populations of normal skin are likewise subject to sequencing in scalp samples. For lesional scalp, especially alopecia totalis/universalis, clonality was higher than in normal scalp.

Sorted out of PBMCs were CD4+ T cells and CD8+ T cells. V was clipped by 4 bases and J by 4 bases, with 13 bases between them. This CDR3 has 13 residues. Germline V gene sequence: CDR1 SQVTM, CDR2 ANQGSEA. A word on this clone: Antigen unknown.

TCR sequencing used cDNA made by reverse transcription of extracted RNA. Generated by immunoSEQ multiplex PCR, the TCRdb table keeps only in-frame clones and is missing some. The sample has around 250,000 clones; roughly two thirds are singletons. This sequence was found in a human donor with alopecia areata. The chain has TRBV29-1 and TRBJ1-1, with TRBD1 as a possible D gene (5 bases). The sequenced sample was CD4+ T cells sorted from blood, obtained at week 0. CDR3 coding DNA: TGCAGCGTTGTGCGGGGGTGGGGCACTGAAGCTTTCTTT. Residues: CSVVRGWGTEAFF.